Following are 30 T cell receptor beta chains from one sample sequenced in a study of OX40 agonist ivuxolimab in advanced cancers. The table came from immunoSEQ multiplex PCR; TCRdb's copy has only in-frame clones and leaves some out. The top ten clones hold 2.5% of a sample with some 66,000 clones, over 80% of them seen once. The sequencing here drew on CD4+ or CD8+ T cells sorted from blood, taken in a trial of the OX40 agonist ivuxolimab. Receptors were obtained from an adult with an advanced solid tumor such as melanoma, head and neck, liver or kidney cancer.

The chain is built from TRBV5-1 and TRBJ2-1; D is perhaps TRBD2 (6 bases). V was trimmed by 2 bases and J by 5 bases, leaving 14 bases between them. CDR1 is SGHRS and CDR2 is YFSETQ in the germline V gene. The CDR3 length is 15 residues. The CDR3 bases are TGCGCCAGCAGCTTCGGTCTAGCGATACACAATGAGCAGTTCTTC. Its translation is CASSFGLAIHNEQFF.

Only one count was recorded for this clone. The J gene is TRBJ2-1, the V gene TRBV5-1, with TRBD2 identical over 7 bases. After removal of 5 bases from V and 8 bases from J, the junction contained 1 base not matched to a gene. Germline V CDR1 and CDR2: SGHRS, YFSETQ. The CDR3 extends over 11 amino acids. The CDR3 region has the DNA TGCGCCAGCAGGACTAGCTATGAGCAGTTCTTC. Translating it yields CASRTSYEQFF. The full variable domain, its missing parts supplied by reference TRBV5-1 and TRBJ2-1, is KAGVTQTPRYLIKTRGQQVTLSCSPISGHRSVSWYQQTPGQGLQFLFEYFSETQRNKGNFPGRFSGRQFSNSRSEMNVSTLELGDSALYLCASRTSYEQFFGPGTRLTVL.

The chain employs TRBV29-1 and TRBJ1-2; no firm D call. The CDR3 is 11 residues long. Trimming stripped 4 bases from V and 5 bases from J, with 8 bases between. Germline-derived CDR1 and CDR2 are SQVTM and ANQGSEA. The CDR3 DNA is TGCAGCGTTGGGGTCGTTTATGGCTACACCTTC. Its translation: CSVGVVYGYTF.

The chain couples TRBV7-7 to TRBJ2-1; weak D call: TRBD2 (7 bases). Germline V gene data show CDR1 as SSHAT and CDR2 as FNYEAQ (reference sequence). The ends were cut back, 4 bases at V and 5 bases at J, with 15 bases in the middle. This CDR3 comprises 15 residues. The CDR3 loop reads CASSSGASGHNEQFF. The CDR3 DNA reads TGTGCCAGCAGCTCGGGGGCTAGCGGACACAATGAGCAGTTCTTC.

The chain links TRBV18 to TRBJ2-3; D remains ambiguous. The CDR3 is made up of 13 amino acids. Trimming removed 3 bases at V and 3 bases at J, with 7 bases between. Germline V gene sequence: CDR1 KGHSH, CDR2 LQKENI. The CDR3 region is CASSPGNTDTQYF. CDR3 sequence (DNA): TGTGCCAGCTCACCGGGTAATACAGATACGCAGTATTTT.

The chain uses TRBV27 and TRBJ1-5; unclear D gene. V was pared by 7 bases and J by 0 bases, with 4 bases between. The CDR3 is 12 residues long. In germline, CDR1 is MNHEY, CDR2 SMNVEV (reference sequence). The DNA of the CDR3 is TGTGCCAGCAAGGGTAGCAATCAGCCCCAGCATTTT. Protein: CASKGSNQPQHF.

The gene calls are TRBV7-2 and TRBJ2-7; 10 bases fit TRBD2. Unmatched junction bases numbered 6, after V lost 3 bases and J lost 1 base. This CDR3 has 16 amino acids. Germline values: CDR1 SGHTA, CDR2 FQGNSA. The CDR3 region has the DNA TGTGCCAGCAGCTTTACTGCTAGCGGGAGTTCCTACGAGCAGTACTTC. Amino acids: CASSFTASGSSYEQYF.

This clone is termed medium-sized. One end of the junction fails to match germline, which may point to a read error. The rearrangement links TRBV6-1 to TRBJ1-2; D is unclear. The CDR3 has 13 residues. Germline CDR1 MNHNS, CDR2 SASEGT. CDR3 coding DNA: TGTGCCAGCCGTGACATATCAAACTATGGCTACACCTTC. Its translation is CASRDISNYGYTF.

The V gene is TRBV2, the J gene TRBJ1-1; D is possibly TRBD1 (6 bases). Per germline, CDR1 SNHLY and CDR2 FYNNEI. The CDR3 has 13 amino acids. Trimming stripped 7 bases from V and 4 bases from J, with 13 bases between. The CDR3 loop reads CASKLGGSTEAFF. The CDR3 coding sequence is TGTGCCAGCAAGTTAGGGGGGAGCACTGAAGCTTTCTTT.

The chain has TRBV7-2 and TRBJ2-1; 13 bases fit TRBD2. V was clipped by 5 bases and J by 7 bases; unmatched bases: 5. The CDR3 runs to 15 residues. The germline V gene has CDR1 SGHTA and CDR2 FQGNSA. CDR3: CASSRGLAGSNEQFF. The CDR3 nucleotides are TGTGCCAGCAGCCGGGGACTAGCGGGGTCAAATGAGCAGTTCTTC.

CDR3 DNA sequence: TGTGCCAGCAGCGAACAGGGGACCTCCTACAATGAGCAGTTCTTC. As protein: CASSEQGTSYNEQFF. This chain uses TRBV9 with TRBJ2-1, with TRBD1 matching over 7 bases. With V trimmed by 3 bases and J by 0 bases, 3 bases remained unmatched. Germline V gene lookup returns CDR1 SGDLS and CDR2 YYNGEE. The CDR3 is made up of 15 amino acids.

The chain employs TRBV19 and TRBJ2-3, with 8 bases fitting TRBD1. Trimming removed 5 bases from V and 4 bases from J; junction bases left unmatched: 11. The CDR3 is 16 amino acids. Germline assignment: CDR1 LNHDA and CDR2 SQIVND (reference sequence). The CDR3 DNA reads as TGTGCCAGTAGTCCCCCGGACAGGGTTACGTCAGATACGCAGTATTTT. Its protein product is CASSPPDRVTSDTQYF.

This sequence joins TRBV5-1 and TRBJ2-1; D is ambiguous. The CDR3 has 15 residues. Trimming shortened V by 5 bases and J by 2 bases, and 14 bases separated the two germline ends. Germline V gene data show CDR1 as SGHRS and CDR2 as YFSETQ. CDR3 region: CASRADSPPYNEQFF. The CDR3 nucleotides are TGCGCCAGCAGGGCAGACTCCCCCCCCTACAATGAGCAGTTCTTC.

This clone was counted once. This chain joins TRBV4-2 and TRBJ2-1; a possible D gene is TRBD2 (6 bases). This CDR3 has 16 residues. V was shortened by 0 bases and J by 0 bases, with 9 bases between the two germline ends. Germline CDR1 reads LGHNA; CDR2 reads YNFKEQ. Here the CDR3 reads CASSQDLRDSYNEQFF. The CDR3 DNA sequence: TGTGCCAGCAGCCAAGATTTGCGGGACTCCTACAATGAGCAGTTCTTC.

This clone was detected only a few times. This chain joins TRBV29-1 and TRBJ2-2, with 10 bases fitting TRBD2. V lost 5 bases to trimming and J lost 8 bases; unmatched junction nucleotides: 5. Germline V gene sequence: CDR1 SQVTM, CDR2 ANQGSEA. The CDR3 runs to 13 residues. The CDR3 region has the DNA TGCAGCGTTTTGACTAGCGGGTCTGGGGAGCTGTTTTTT. The encoded protein is CSVLTSGSGELFF.

The count of this clone is one. The chain has TRBV5-6 and TRBJ2-7, with 14 bases that match TRBD2. The CDR3 extends over 16 amino acids. Germline lookup yields CDR1 SGHDT and CDR2 YYEEEE. Trimming took 4 bases from V and 2 from J; bases not matched to a gene: 5. The CDR3, as DNA: TGTGCCAGCAGCCGTACGGGACTAGCGGGGGCCTACGAGCAGTACTTC. Protein sequence: CASSRTGLAGAYEQYF.

The J gene is TRBJ2-5, the V gene TRBV7-2, with 10 bases lining up with TRBD2. Unmatched junction bases numbered 5, after V lost 5 bases and J lost 5 bases. This CDR3 has 14 amino acids. Germline CDR1 and CDR2: SGHTA and FQGNSA. The CDR3 DNA reads TGTGCCAGCAGCGTTAATAGCGGGGGGGAGACCCAGTACTTC. It yields the protein CASSVNSGGETQYF.

This chain joins TRBV10-1 and TRBJ2-7; D possibly matches TRBD1 or TRBD2 (6 bases each). Germline V gene lookup returns CDR1 WNHNN and CDR2 SYGVQD (reference sequence). V lost 8 bases and J 3 bases, leaving 17 bases between the germline ends. The CDR3 is 14 residues long. The CDR3, as DNA: TGCGCCAGCCGGAGGGGGGTAGTTAGCTACGAGCAGTACTTC. Amino acids: CASRRGVVSYEQYF.

In this sample, this clone turned up once. The chain employs TRBV19 and TRBJ1-1, with D possibly being TRBD1 (6 bases). This CDR3 comprises 14 residues. Between the trimmed V and J ends, which lost 5 bases and 1 base, there was a span of 11 bases. Germline lookup yields CDR1 LNHDA and CDR2 SQIVND (reference sequence). The CDR3: CASSPRQENTEAFF. CDR3 nucleotide sequence: TGTGCCAGTAGTCCACGACAGGAGAACACTGAAGCTTTCTTT.

The chain has TRBV6-1 and TRBJ2-1; the D gene is possibly TRBD2 (7 bases). V was cut by 0 bases and J by 8 bases, with 17 bases left in between. Germline CDR1 reads MNHNS; CDR2 reads SASEGT. The CDR3 totals 16 residues. CDR3 residues: CASSEARTRGWDEQFF. The CDR3 DNA reads TGTGCCAGCAGTGAAGCTAGGACTAGGGGGTGGGATGAGCAGTTCTTC.

The genes are TRBV6-6 and TRBJ2-7; TRBD1 matches 9 bases. In germline, CDR1 is MNHNY, CDR2 SVGAGI (reference sequence). Trimming cost V 7 bases and J 4 bases; bases outside gene matches: 8. The CDR3 consists of 14 residues. CDR3 in amino acids: CASTRGDRDYEQYF. CDR3 DNA sequence: TGTGCCAGCACCCGGGGGGACAGGGATTACGAGCAGTACTTC.

V and J are TRBV6-5 and TRBJ1-1, with D hard to call. The length of the CDR3 is 13 residues. The V end was cut by 2 bases, the J end by 8 bases, with 12 bases between. Germline V gene data show CDR1 as MNHEY and CDR2 as SVGAGI. The CDR3 reads CASSYTVNREAFF. Here the CDR3 DNA reads TGTGCCAGCAGTTACACTGTAAACAGAGAAGCTTTCTTT.

The rearrangement uses TRBV21-1 and TRBJ2-1; the table's D call, TRBD1, has no DNA check behind it. TRBV21-1 is an annotated pseudogene. This CDR3 has 17 residues. The CDR3 loop is CASSKAGQGAGYNEQFF. The CDR3 DNA reads as TGTGCCAGCAGCAAAGCGGGACAGGGGGCCGGCTACAATGAGCAGTTCTTC.

V gene TRBV29-1 combines with J gene TRBJ2-1; 8 nucleotides match TRBD2. The CDR3 spans 13 residues. CDR1 SQVTM and CDR2 ANQGSEA come from the germline V gene. With V trimmed by 6 bases and J by 5 bases, 6 bases remained unmatched. CDR3 nucleotide sequence: TGCAGCGTGGGGATACTAGCGGACAATGAGCAGTTCTTC. This encodes CSVGILADNEQFF.

The chain links TRBV19 to TRBJ2-5; 11 bases are shared with TRBD2. Germline CDR1 and CDR2: LNHDA and SQIVND (reference sequence). This CDR3 comprises 14 residues. Trimming removed 4 bases from V and 4 bases from J; junction bases left unmatched: 2. CDR3 coding DNA: TGTGCCAGTAGTAGGACTAGCGGGCTAGAGACCCAGTACTTC. This encodes CASSRTSGLETQYF. Together with reference TRBV19 and TRBJ2-5, the CDR3 gives the full variable domain: DGGITQSPKYLFRKEGQNVTLSCEQNLNHDAMYWYRQDPGQGLRLIYYSQIVNDFQKGDIAEGYSVSREKKESFPLTVTSAQKNPTAFYLCASSRTSGLETQYFGPGTRLLVL.

This clone was found once. The chain employs TRBV18 and TRBJ1-1; no definite D call. Per the germline V gene, CDR1 is KGHSH and CDR2 is LQKENI. The CDR3 sequence is 12 residues long. Trimming took 3 bases from V and 9 from J, leaving 11 bases between them. The CDR3 loop reads CASSPPNYQAFF. CDR3 sequence (DNA): TGTGCCAGCTCACCCCCCAACTATCAAGCTTTCTTT.

The chain employs TRBV28 and TRBJ1-3; unclear D gene. V dropped 5 bases and J dropped 2 bases, with 7 bases sitting between them. This CDR3 has 13 amino acids. CDR1 and CDR2 from the germline V gene are MDHEN and SYDVKM. The CDR3 DNA follows: TGTGCCAGCAGTGAGGAGGCTGGAAACACCATATATTTT. It translates to CASSEEAGNTIYF.

In its sample, this clone was seen once. The chain is built from TRBV7-2 and TRBJ1-2; 8 nucleotides align to TRBD1. After removal of 6 bases from V and 8 bases from J, the junction contained 8 bases not matched to a gene. The CDR3 has 13 amino acids. Germline loops: CDR1 SGHTA, CDR2 FQGNSA. CDR3: CASSFQGAHGYTF. CDR3 sequence (DNA): TGTGCCAGCAGTTTCCAGGGGGCGCACGGCTACACCTTC.

This clone was seen just once. This chain links TRBV21-1 with TRBJ1-2; TRBD1 reflects the table's D call only, with no check against the DNA. TRBV21-1 is a pseudogene. The CDR3 contains 15 residues. The CDR3 DNA reads TGTGCCAGCAGCGTTCGTAGGCAGGGGGCGGGTGGCTACACCTTC. Residues: CASSVRRQGAGGYTF.

This sequence joins TRBV11-3 and TRBJ2-3; D perhaps matches TRBD2 (6 bases). This CDR3 is built from 15 residues. Looked up from germline, CDR1 is SGHNT and CDR2 is YENEEA. Trimming took off 4 bases at V and 1 base at J, with 12 bases between the two ends. The CDR3 here is CASSSGGVGTDTQYF. As DNA, the CDR3 is TGTGCCAGCAGCTCCGGGGGAGTGGGCACAGATACGCAGTATTTT.